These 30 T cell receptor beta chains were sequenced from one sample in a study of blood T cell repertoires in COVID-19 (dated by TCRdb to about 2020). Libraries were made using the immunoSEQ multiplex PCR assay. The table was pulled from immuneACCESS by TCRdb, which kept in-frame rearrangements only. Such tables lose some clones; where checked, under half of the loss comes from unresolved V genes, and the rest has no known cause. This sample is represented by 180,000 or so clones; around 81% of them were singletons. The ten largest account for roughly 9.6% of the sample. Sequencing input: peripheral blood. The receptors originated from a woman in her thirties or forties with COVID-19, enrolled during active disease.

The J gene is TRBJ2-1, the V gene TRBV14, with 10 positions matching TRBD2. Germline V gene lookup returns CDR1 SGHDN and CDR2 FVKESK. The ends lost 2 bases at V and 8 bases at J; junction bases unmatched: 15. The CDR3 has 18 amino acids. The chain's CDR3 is CASSQYSIVTSGTDEQFF. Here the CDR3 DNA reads TGTGCCAGCAGCCAATATAGTATAGTTACTAGCGGGACCGATGAGCAGTTCTTC.

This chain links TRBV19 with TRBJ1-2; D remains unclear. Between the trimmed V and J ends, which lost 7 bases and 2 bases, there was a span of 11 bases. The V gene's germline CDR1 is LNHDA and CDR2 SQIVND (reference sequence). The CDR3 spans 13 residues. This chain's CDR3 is CASKELTNYGYTF. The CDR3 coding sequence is TGTGCCAGTAAGGAGCTAACCAACTATGGCTACACCTTC.

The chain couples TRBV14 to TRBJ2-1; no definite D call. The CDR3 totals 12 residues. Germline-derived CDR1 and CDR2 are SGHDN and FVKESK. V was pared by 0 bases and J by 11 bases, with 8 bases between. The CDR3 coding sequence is TGTGCCAGCAGCCAAGAAGGAGTCAAGCAGTTCTTC. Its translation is CASSQEGVKQFF.

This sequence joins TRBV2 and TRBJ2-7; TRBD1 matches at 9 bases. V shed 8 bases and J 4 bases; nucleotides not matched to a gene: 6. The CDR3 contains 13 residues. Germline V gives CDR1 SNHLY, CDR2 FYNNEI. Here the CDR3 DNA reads TGTGCCAGCGGCCGGGACAGGGAATACGAGCAGTACGTC. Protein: CASGRDREYEQYV.

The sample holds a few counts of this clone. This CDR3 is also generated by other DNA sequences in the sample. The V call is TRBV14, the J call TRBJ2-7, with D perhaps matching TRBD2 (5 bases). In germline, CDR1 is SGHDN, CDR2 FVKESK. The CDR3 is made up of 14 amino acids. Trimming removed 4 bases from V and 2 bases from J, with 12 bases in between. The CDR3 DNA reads TGTGCCAGCAGCCCTTCCGCACTAGCCTACGAGCAGTACTTC. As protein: CASSPSALAYEQYF.

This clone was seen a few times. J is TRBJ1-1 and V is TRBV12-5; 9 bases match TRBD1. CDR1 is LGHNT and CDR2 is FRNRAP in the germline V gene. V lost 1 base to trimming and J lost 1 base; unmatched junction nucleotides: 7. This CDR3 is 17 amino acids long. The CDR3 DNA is TGTGCTAGTGGTTTGGCGAGGACAGGGGAGGGGAACACTGAAGCTTTCTTT. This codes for CASGLARTGEGNTEAFF.

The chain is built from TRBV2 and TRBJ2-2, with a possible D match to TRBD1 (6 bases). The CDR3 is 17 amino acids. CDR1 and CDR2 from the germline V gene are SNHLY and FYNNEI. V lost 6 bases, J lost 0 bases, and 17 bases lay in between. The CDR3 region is CASSRLGAGANTGELFF. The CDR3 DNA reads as TGTGCCAGCAGCCGTTTGGGGGCTGGAGCGAACACCGGGGAGCTGTTTTTT. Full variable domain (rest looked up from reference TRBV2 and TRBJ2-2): EPEVTQTPSHQVTQMGQEVILRCVPISNHLYFYWYRQILGQKVEFLVSFYNNEISEKSEIFDDQFSVERPDGSNFTLKIRSTKLEDSAMYFCASSRLGAGANTGELFFGEGSRLTVL.

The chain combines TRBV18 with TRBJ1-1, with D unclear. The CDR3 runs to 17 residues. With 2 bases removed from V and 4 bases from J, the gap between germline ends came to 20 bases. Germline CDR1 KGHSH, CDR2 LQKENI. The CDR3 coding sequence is TGTGCCAGCTCACCAAAGACGCAGTTCGGGTTCCGCACTGAAGCTTTCTTT. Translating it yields CASSPKTQFGFRTEAFF.

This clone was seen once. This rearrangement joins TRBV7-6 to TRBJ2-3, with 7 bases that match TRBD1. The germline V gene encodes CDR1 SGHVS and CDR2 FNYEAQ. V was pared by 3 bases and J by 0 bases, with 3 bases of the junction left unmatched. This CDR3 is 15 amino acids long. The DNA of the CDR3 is TGTGCCAGCAGCTTCTCGGGACAGAGCACAGATACGCAGTATTTT. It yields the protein CASSFSGQSTDTQYF.

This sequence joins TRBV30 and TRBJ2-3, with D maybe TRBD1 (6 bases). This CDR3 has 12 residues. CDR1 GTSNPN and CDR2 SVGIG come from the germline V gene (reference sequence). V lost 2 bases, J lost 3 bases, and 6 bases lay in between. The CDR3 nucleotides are TGTGCCTGGAGTAGGGGGACAGATACGCAGTATTTT. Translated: CAWSRGTDTQYF.

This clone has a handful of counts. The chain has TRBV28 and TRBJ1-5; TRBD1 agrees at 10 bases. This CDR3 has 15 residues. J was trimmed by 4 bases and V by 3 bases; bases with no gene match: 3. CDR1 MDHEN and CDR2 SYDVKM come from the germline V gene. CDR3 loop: CASSFRTGGNQPQHF. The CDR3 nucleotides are TGTGCCAGCAGTTTCCGGACAGGGGGTAATCAGCCCCAGCATTTT.

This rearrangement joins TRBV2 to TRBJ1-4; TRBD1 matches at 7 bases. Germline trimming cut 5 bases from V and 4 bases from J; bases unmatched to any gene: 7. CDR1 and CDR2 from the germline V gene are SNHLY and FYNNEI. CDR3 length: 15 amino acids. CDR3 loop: CASSTTGEVNEKLFF. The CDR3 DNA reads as TGTGCCAGCAGTACAACAGGGGAGGTTAATGAAAAACTGTTTTTT.

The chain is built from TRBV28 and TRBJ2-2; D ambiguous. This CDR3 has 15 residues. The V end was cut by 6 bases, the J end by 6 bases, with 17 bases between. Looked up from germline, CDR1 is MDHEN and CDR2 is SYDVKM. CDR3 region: CASRSQPRLPGELFF. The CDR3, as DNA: TGTGCCAGCAGGTCACAGCCGCGATTACCCGGGGAGCTGTTTTTT.

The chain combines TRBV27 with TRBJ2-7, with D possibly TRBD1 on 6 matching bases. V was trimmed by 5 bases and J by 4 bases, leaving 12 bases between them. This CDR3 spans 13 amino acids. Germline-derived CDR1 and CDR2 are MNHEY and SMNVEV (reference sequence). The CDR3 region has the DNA TGTGCCAGCAGTCCCTTAGGACAGTACGAGCAGTACGTC. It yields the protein CASSPLGQYEQYV.

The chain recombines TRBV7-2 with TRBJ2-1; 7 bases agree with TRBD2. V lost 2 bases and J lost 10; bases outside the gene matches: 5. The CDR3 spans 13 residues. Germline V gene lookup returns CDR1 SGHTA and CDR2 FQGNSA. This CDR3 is CASSLTSVQEQFF. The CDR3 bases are TGTGCCAGCAGCTTAACTAGCGTCCAGGAGCAGTTCTTC.

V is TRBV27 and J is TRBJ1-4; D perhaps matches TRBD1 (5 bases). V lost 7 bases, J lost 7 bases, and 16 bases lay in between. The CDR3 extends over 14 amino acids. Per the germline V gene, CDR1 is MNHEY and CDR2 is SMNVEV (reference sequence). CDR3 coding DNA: TGTGCCAGCAAACTAGGGACGGGAGGTGAAAAACTGTTTTTT. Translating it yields CASKLGTGGEKLFF.

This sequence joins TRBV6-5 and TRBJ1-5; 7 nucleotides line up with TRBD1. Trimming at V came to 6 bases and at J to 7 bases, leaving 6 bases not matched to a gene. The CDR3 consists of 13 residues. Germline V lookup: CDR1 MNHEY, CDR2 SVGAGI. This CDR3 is CASRYTGVQPQHF. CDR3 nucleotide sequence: TGTGCCAGCAGATATACAGGGGTCCAGCCCCAGCATTTT.

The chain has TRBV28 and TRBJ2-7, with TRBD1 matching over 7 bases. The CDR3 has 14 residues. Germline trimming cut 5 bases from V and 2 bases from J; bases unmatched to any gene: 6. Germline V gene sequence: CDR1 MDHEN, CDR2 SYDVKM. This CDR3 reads CASSQLTGTYEQYF. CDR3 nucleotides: TGTGCCAGCAGTCAGCTGACAGGGACCTACGAGCAGTACTTC.

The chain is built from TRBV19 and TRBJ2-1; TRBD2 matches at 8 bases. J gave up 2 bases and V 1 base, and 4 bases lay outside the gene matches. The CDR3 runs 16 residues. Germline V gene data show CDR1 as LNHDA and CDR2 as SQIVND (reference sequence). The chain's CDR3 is CASSIGTSNPYNEQFF. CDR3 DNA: TGTGCCAGTAGTATAGGGACTAGCAACCCCTACAATGAGCAGTTCTTC. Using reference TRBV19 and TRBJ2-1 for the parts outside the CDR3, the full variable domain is DGGITQSPKYLFRKEGQNVTLSCEQNLNHDAMYWYRQDPGQGLRLIYYSQIVNDFQKGDIAEGYSVSREKKESFPLTVTSAQKNPTAFYLCASSIGTSNPYNEQFFGPGTRLTVL.

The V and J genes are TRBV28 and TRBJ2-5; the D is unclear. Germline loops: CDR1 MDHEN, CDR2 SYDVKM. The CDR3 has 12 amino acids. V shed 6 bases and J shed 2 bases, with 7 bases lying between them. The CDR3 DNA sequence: TGTGCCAGCAGCCCCCCTCAAGAGACCCAGTACTTC. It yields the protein CASSPPQETQYF.

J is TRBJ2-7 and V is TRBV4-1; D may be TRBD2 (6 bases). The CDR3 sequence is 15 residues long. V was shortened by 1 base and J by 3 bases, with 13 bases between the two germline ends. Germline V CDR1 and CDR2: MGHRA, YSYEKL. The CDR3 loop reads CASSQAWTTGYEQYF. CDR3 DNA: TGCGCCAGCAGCCAAGCGTGGACTACGGGCTACGAGCAGTACTTC.

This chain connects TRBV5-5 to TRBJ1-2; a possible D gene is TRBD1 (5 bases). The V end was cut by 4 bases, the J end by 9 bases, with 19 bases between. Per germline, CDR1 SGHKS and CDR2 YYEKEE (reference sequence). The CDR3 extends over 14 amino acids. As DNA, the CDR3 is TGTGCCAGCAGCCTGGGACCGGACTCCCGTAGCTACACCTTC. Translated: CASSLGPDSRSYTF.

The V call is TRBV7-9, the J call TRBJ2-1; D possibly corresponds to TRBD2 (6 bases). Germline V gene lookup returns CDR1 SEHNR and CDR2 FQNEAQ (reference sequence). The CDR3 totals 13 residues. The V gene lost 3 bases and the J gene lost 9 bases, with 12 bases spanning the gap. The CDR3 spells CASSLTGEGEQFF. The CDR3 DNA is TGTGCCAGCAGCTTGACGGGAGAGGGTGAGCAGTTCTTC.

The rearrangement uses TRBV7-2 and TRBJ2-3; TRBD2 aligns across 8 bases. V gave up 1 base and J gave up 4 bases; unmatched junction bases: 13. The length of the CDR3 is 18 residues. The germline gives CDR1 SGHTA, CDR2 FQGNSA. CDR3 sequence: CASSLGRFGGAGADTQYF. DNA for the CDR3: TGTGCCAGCAGCTTAGGGAGGTTCGGGGGGGCTGGCGCAGATACGCAGTATTTT.

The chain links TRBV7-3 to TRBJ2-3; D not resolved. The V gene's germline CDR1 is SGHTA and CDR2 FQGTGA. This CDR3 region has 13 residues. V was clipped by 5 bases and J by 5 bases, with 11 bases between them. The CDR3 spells CASSTILEDTQYF. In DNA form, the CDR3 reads TGTGCCAGCAGCACCATTCTAGAAGATACGCAGTATTTT.

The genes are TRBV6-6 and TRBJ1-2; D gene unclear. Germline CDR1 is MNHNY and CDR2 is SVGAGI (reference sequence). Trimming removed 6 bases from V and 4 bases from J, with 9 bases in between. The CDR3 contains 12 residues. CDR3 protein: CASSQDIYGYTF. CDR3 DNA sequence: TGTGCCAGCAGCCAAGACATCTATGGCTACACCTTC.

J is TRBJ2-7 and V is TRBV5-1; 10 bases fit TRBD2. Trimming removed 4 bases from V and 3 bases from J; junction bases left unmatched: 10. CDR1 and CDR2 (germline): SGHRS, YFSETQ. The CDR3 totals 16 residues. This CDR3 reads CASSEFGGTSDYEQYF. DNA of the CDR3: TGCGCCAGCAGCGAATTCGGGGGGACTAGCGACTACGAGCAGTACTTC.

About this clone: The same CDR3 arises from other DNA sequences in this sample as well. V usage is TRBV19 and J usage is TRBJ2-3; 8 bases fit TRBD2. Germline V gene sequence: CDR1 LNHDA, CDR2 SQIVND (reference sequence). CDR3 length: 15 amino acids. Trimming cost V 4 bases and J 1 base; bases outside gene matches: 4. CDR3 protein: CASSKTGGGTDTQYF. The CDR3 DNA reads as TGTGCCAGTAGTAAAACGGGAGGGGGCACAGATACGCAGTATTTT.

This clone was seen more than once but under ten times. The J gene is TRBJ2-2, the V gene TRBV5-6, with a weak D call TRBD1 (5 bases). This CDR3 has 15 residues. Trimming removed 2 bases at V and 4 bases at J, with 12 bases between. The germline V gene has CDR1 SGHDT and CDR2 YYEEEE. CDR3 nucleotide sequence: TGTGCCAGCAGCTTTGGACATCTCTCCACCGGGGAGCTGTTTTTT. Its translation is CASSFGHLSTGELFF.

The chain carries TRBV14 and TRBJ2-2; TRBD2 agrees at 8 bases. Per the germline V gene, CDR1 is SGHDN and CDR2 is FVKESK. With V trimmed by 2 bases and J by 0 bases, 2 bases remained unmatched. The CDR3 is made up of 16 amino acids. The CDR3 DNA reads TGTGCCAGCAGCCAAATGGGACTAGCGAACACCGGGGAGCTGTTTTTT. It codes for CASSQMGLANTGELFF.